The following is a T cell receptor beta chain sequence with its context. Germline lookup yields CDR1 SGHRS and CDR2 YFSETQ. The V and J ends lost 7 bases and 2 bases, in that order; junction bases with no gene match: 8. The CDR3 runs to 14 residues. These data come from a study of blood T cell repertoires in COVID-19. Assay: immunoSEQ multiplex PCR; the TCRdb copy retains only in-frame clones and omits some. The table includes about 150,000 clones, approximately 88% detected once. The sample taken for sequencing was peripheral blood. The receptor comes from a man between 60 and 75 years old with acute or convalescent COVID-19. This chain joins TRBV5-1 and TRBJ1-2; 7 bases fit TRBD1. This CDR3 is CASSDRTGNYGYTF. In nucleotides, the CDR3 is TGCGCCAGCTCCGACAGGACAGGAAACTATGGCTACACCTTC.